This T cell receptor (beta chain) appears in the sequencing data of a study of CD8+ T cells in alopecia areata. Study-wide background: Each of the treated patients was given oral tofacitinib, 5 to 10 mg twice daily, for moderate-to-severe alopecia areata. Once tofacitinib had been taken for 6 to 18 months, 6 months off drug followed.

The CDR3 length is 16 residues. The trim removed 3 bases at V and 6 bases at J, leaving 13 bases unmatched. CDR1 is SGHTA, CDR2 FQGNSA, per germline. As to treatment: oral pan-JAK inhibitor, 5-10 mg twice daily. Study conclusions and caveats: The study found higher clonality in lesional than normal scalp, especially in alopecia totalis/universalis. Although TCR sharing was seen in mice, sharing across patients was less clear, possibly for HLA-related reasons.

Sequencing relied on a cDNA template that was reverse transcribed from extracted RNA. Generated by immunoSEQ multiplex PCR, the TCRdb table keeps only in-frame clones and is missing some. The sample lists about 190,000 clones, 50% to 60% seen once, with around 0.69% in the top ten. About this clone itself: Its antigen is not identified.

This sequence was found in a human donor with alopecia areata. This chain uses TRBV7-2 with TRBJ2-7; 8 bases map to TRBD1. The starting material was CD4+ T cells sorted from blood, obtained at week 4, from a patient treated with tofacitinib. The CDR3 DNA reads TGTGCCAGCAGCTTCGCCTCGACAGGGGCGATGGTCGAGCAGTACTTC. Translation gives CASSFASTGAMVEQYF.